This T cell receptor beta chain was captured in a study of regulatory T cells in long-lasting Graves disease. This clonotype occurred a few times. Its antigen is unidentified. For TCR beta, libraries came from iRepertoire HTBI primers and Arm-PCR of CDR3 regions. In the source study's methods: From all samples, identification returned over 13 TRBJ and approximately 63 TRBV segments. TCRdb analysed the multiplex PCR reads with MiXCR anew, one entry per CDR3 protein. These V and J calls derive from TCRdb rather than the authors' analysis. The data contain 300,000 or so distinct CDR3 sequences, about 19% of them singletons. The CDR3 covers 14 residues. The ends were cut back, 4 bases at V and 0 bases at J, with 10 bases in the middle. Germline V gives CDR1 SGHRS, CDR2 YFSETQ. Study-wide points: With approximately 2,500 shared public clonotypes, persistent patients exceeded new patients, who shared about a thousand. Accuracy was perhaps lowered by the small sample size. The study found TRBV28, TRBJ1-2 and TRBJ2-5 favored in persistent disease.

The time point here: persistent/refractory GD, antithyroid drugs over 5 years with positive TRAb. Scientists built the TCR library using RNA that was extracted from PBMCs. The sequence was collected from a female donor with Graves disease. V is TRBV5-1 and J is TRBJ1-1; D uncertain. Specimen: peripheral blood mononuclear cells (PBMCs), collected when the disease was refractory, from a patient treated with antithyroid drugs. CDR3 bases: TGCGCCAGCAGCATAACGGTGATGAACACTGAAGCTTTCTTT. Protein: CASSITVMNTEAFF.